The 25 T cell receptor beta chains reported below all come from one sample, sequenced in a study of immune evolution from preneoplasia to lung adenocarcinoma. Sequencing used immunoSEQ multiplex PCR; TCRdb keeps in-frame clones, though not all of them. The sample consists of approximately 6,500 clones, around four fifths of them appearing once. Sequencing used FFPE minimally invasive lung adenocarcinoma tissue. Source of these receptors: a person between 50 and 70 years old with lung adenocarcinoma.

V usage is TRBV6-6 and J usage is TRBJ1-4, with D perhaps TRBD1 (5 bases). Per germline, CDR1 MNHNY and CDR2 SVGAGI (reference sequence). The CDR3 length is 14 residues. V lost 5 bases to trimming and J lost 8 bases, with 15 bases between them. CDR3 in amino acids: CASSGRDLGEKLFF. The DNA for the CDR3 is TGTGCCAGCAGTGGAAGGGACCTGGGGGAAAAACTGTTTTTT.

This clone came up once. The rearrangement links TRBV2 to TRBJ1-1, with 10 bases aligning to TRBD1. The V gene's germline CDR1 is SNHLY and CDR2 FYNNEI. Trimming removed 8 bases from V and 5 bases from J; junction bases left unmatched: 8. The CDR3 has 14 amino acids. CDR3 sequence: CASSWGQGWTEAFF. The CDR3, as DNA: TGTGCCAGCTCCTGGGGACAGGGGTGGACTGAAGCTTTCTTT. The full variable domain, with the rest looked up from reference TRBV2 and TRBJ1-1, is EPEVTQTPSHQVTQMGQEVILRCVPISNHLYFYWYRQILGQKVEFLVSFYNNEISEKSEIFDDQFSVERPDGSNFTLKIRSTKLEDSAMYFCASSWGQGWTEAFFGQGTRLTVV.

The gene calls are TRBV29-1 and TRBJ1-1, with D unclear. CDR1 is SQVTM and CDR2 is ANQGSEA in the germline V gene. This CDR3 spans 12 amino acids. The ends were cut back, 5 bases at V and 10 bases at J, with 17 bases in the middle. This chain's CDR3 is CSVNYGKTGAFF. The CDR3 DNA sequence: TGCAGCGTTAATTACGGAAAAACGGGAGCTTTCTTT.

The V and J genes are TRBV2 and TRBJ2-2; D is possibly TRBD2 (6 bases). Trimming left V 8 bases short and J 5 bases short, with 15 bases between. The V gene's germline CDR1 is SNHLY and CDR2 FYNNEI. CDR3 length: 14 amino acids. The CDR3 region is CASQGRRDTGELFF. The CDR3 coding sequence is TGTGCCAGCCAGGGTCGGAGGGATACCGGGGAGCTGTTTTTT. Drawing the rest from reference TRBV2 and TRBJ2-2, the complete variable domain is EPEVTQTPSHQVTQMGQEVILRCVPISNHLYFYWYRQILGQKVEFLVSFYNNEISEKSEIFDDQFSVERPDGSNFTLKIRSTKLEDSAMYFCASQGRRDTGELFFGEGSRLTVL.

The chain uses TRBV30 and TRBJ2-2; 7 bases are shared with TRBD2. Germline V gene data show CDR1 as GTSNPN and CDR2 as SVGIG (reference sequence). The CDR3 length is 17 residues. V was clipped by 2 bases and J by 0 bases; unmatched bases: 9. The CDR3 DNA sequence: TGTGCCTGGAGTTCTTCCAGACTAGCTTCGAACACCGGGGAGCTGTTTTTT. Protein: CAWSSSRLASNTGELFF. The full variable domain, in which reference TRBV30 and TRBJ2-2 provide the parts outside the CDR3, is SQTIHQWPATLVQPVGSPLSLECTVEGTSNPNLYWYRQAAGRGLQLLFYSVGIGQISSEVPQNLSASRPQDRQFILSSKKLLLSDSGFYLCAWSSSRLASNTGELFFGEGSRLTVL.

CDR3 nucleotide sequence: TGTGCCAGCAGTGACGCTGGGCCAGCTAACTATGGCTACACCTTC. Translation: CASSDAGPANYGYTF. The gene calls are TRBV28 and TRBJ1-2; D is unresolved. Deletions cut 5 bases from V and 0 bases from J, with 13 bases between. This CDR3 region has 15 residues. Looked up from germline, CDR1 is MDHEN and CDR2 is SYDVKM.

The gene calls are TRBV18 and TRBJ1-3; no firm D call. The CDR3 spans 15 residues. With 3 bases removed from V and 8 bases from J, the gap between germline ends came to 17 bases. The germline V gene has CDR1 KGHSH and CDR2 LQKENI. The CDR3, as DNA: TGTGCCAGCTCACCTCGGGGTAACGGCGGGGACACCATATATTTT. This sequence encodes CASSPRGNGGDTIYF.

This clone was seen once. The J gene is TRBJ2-2, the V gene TRBV7-9; 7 positions agree with TRBD2. Trimming at V came to 6 bases and at J to 7 bases, leaving 11 bases not matched to a gene. CDR3 size: 15 residues. Per germline, CDR1 SEHNR and CDR2 FQNEAQ (reference sequence). In DNA, the CDR3 is TGTGCCAGCAGAGGAAAAGCGGGGTCATACGGGGAGCTGTTTTTT. Translating it yields CASRGKAGSYGELFF.

The CDR3 spells CASSLKQGPNEKLFF. CDR3 nucleotide sequence: TGTGCCAGCAGCTTGAAACAGGGTCCTAATGAAAAACTGTTTTTT. The chain employs TRBV7-9 and TRBJ1-4, with D tentatively TRBD1 (6 bases). The CDR3 has 15 amino acids. Trimming removed 3 bases at V and 3 bases at J, with 11 bases between. The germline gives CDR1 SEHNR, CDR2 FQNEAQ (reference sequence).

The V and J genes are TRBV19 and TRBJ2-2; 7 bases agree with TRBD2. The germline gives CDR1 LNHDA, CDR2 SQIVND (reference sequence). This CDR3 has 14 amino acids. Trimming removed 4 bases from V and 4 bases from J; junction bases left unmatched: 3. CDR3 nucleotide sequence: TGTGCCAGTAGTACCCCGGGGGGCACCGGGGAGCTGTTTTTT. Translated: CASSTPGGTGELFF.

The chain joins TRBV6-1 to TRBJ2-2; D may match TRBD1 or TRBD2 (5 bases each). The length of the CDR3 is 15 residues. The germline gives CDR1 MNHNS, CDR2 SASEGT. V lost 6 bases and J 3 bases, leaving 14 bases between the germline ends. CDR3 sequence: CASSTGTADTGELFF. The CDR3 nucleotides are TGTGCCAGCAGCACCGGGACGGCAGACACCGGGGAGCTGTTTTTT.

The rearrangement uses TRBV28 and TRBJ2-1; 7 bases align to TRBD1. J was trimmed by 0 bases and V by 5 bases; bases with no gene match: 10. The CDR3 sequence is 17 residues long. Germline V gene data show CDR1 as MDHEN and CDR2 as SYDVKM. The CDR3 loop is CASSIRDSFSSYNEQFF. In DNA form, the CDR3 reads TGTGCCAGCAGTATCCGGGACAGTTTTAGCTCCTACAATGAGCAGTTCTTC.

The chain couples TRBV20-1 to TRBJ2-7, with 7 bases that match TRBD1. Trimming took 6 bases from V and 3 from J; bases not matched to a gene: 2. The CDR3 spans 11 residues. Germline V gene sequence: CDR1 DFQATT, CDR2 SNEGSKA (reference sequence). CDR3 residues: CSARDSYEQYF. CDR3 DNA: TGCAGTGCCCGGGACAGCTACGAGCAGTACTTC.

J is TRBJ1-1 and V is TRBV30; D unresolved. There are 12 residues in the CDR3. Germline V gives CDR1 GTSNPN, CDR2 SVGIG (reference sequence). The ends were cut back, 2 bases at V and 0 bases at J, with 4 bases in the middle. CDR3 nucleotide sequence: TGTGCCTGGAGTTGGGTGAACACTGAAGCTTTCTTT. Its translation is CAWSWVNTEAFF.

This chain links TRBV7-9 with TRBJ1-2, with D unclear. Germline CDR1 SEHNR, CDR2 FQNEAQ (reference sequence). V was pared by 1 base and J by 9 bases, with 12 bases between. The CDR3 is made up of 13 amino acids. CDR3 sequence (DNA): TGTGCCAGCAGCTTAGATTCCGGGTTAAGCTACACCTTC. Residues: CASSLDSGLSYTF.

The chain carries TRBV5-1 and TRBJ1-1; 9 nucleotides agree with TRBD1. The J segment lost 5 bases and the V segment lost 6 bases, leaving 5 bases of the junction unmatched. Germline V lookup: CDR1 SGHRS, CDR2 YFSETQ. The CDR3 loop spans 13 amino acids. The CDR3 spells CASTLTGGTEAFF. DNA for the CDR3: TGCGCCAGCACTCTGACAGGGGGAACTGAAGCTTTCTTT. Variable domain in full (rest from reference TRBV5-1 and TRBJ1-1): KAGVTQTPRYLIKTRGQQVTLSCSPISGHRSVSWYQQTPGQGLQFLFEYFSETQRNKGNFPGRFSGRQFSNSRSEMNVSTLELGDSALYLCASTLTGGTEAFFGQGTRLTVV.

This chain connects TRBV19 to TRBJ1-3; no definite D call. The CDR3 totals 12 residues. Looked up from germline, CDR1 is LNHDA and CDR2 is SQIVND (reference sequence). V was shortened by 3 bases and J by 4 bases, with 4 bases between the two germline ends. CDR3 protein: CASSIQGNTIYF. DNA of the CDR3: TGTGCCAGTAGTATCCAGGGAAACACCATATATTTT.

The rearrangement uses TRBV7-9 and TRBJ2-1; 12 positions agree with TRBD2. The CDR3 runs to 15 residues. The V segment lost 5 bases and the J segment 6 bases; nucleotides outside the gene matches: 5. Germline V CDR1 and CDR2: SEHNR, FQNEAQ (reference sequence). CDR3 loop: CASSPPGLAGNEQFF. For the CDR3, the DNA is TGTGCCAGCAGCCCACCGGGACTAGCGGGCAATGAGCAGTTCTTC.

The chain uses TRBV5-1 and TRBJ2-2; D not certain. This CDR3 is 13 amino acids long. Germline CDR1 SGHRS, CDR2 YFSETQ. The V gene lost 2 bases and the J gene lost 5 bases, with 7 bases spanning the gap. CDR3 sequence (DNA): TGCGCCAGCAGCTTTGGGGAAACCGGGGAGCTGTTTTTT. Its translation: CASSFGETGELFF.

The rearrangement links TRBV5-1 to TRBJ1-2; D is undetermined. Trimming took off 2 bases at V and 5 bases at J, with 7 bases between the two ends. The CDR3 is 12 amino acids. Germline V gene lookup returns CDR1 SGHRS and CDR2 YFSETQ. CDR3 sequence: CASSFVGYGYTF. In DNA, the CDR3 is TGCGCCAGCAGCTTCGTCGGGTATGGCTACACCTTC.

This rearrangement joins TRBV9 to TRBJ1-4, with TRBD1 matching over 7 bases. CDR3 size: 15 residues. Germline V gives CDR1 SGDLS, CDR2 YYNGEE. V was clipped by 7 bases and J by 3 bases; unmatched bases: 9. The CDR3 loop reads CASSQGGASNEKLFF. CDR3 DNA sequence: TGTGCCAGCTCCCAGGGGGGAGCCTCTAATGAAAAACTGTTTTTT.

This rearrangement joins TRBV7-2 to TRBJ2-5; D may be TRBD2 (5 bases). Trimming pared 3 bases from V and 5 bases from J, leaving 16 bases between. The CDR3 consists of 15 residues. Germline V CDR1 and CDR2: SGHTA, FQGNSA. The CDR3 sequence: CASSFLKSSGETQYF. CDR3 sequence (DNA): TGTGCCAGCAGCTTTCTGAAATCCTCGGGGGAGACCCAGTACTTC.

This rearrangement joins TRBV2 to TRBJ2-1; D is undetermined. V was pared by 2 bases and J by 11 bases, with 13 bases between. The length of the CDR3 is 13 residues. Germline assignment: CDR1 SNHLY and CDR2 FYNNEI. The CDR3 spells CASSELGIYKQFF. The CDR3 nucleotides read TGTGCCAGCAGTGAATTGGGGATTTATAAGCAGTTCTTC.

This chain joins TRBV6-5 and TRBJ1-4; TRBD1 is a possible D gene (6 bases). The germline gives CDR1 MNHEY, CDR2 SVGAGI. V was shortened by 6 bases and J by 7 bases, with 15 bases between the two germline ends. This CDR3 has 14 residues. CDR3 protein: CASRTQGVSEKLFF. The CDR3 DNA sequence: TGTGCCAGCAGAACACAGGGAGTTAGTGAAAAACTGTTTTTT.

The chain carries TRBV14 and TRBJ1-2; the match to TRBD1 covers 9 bases. The germline gives CDR1 SGHDN, CDR2 FVKESK. CDR3 size: 13 residues. Trimming took 2 bases from V and 7 from J; bases not matched to a gene: 2. CDR3 loop: CASSQPTGGGYTF. CDR3 nucleotide sequence: TGTGCCAGCAGCCAACCGACAGGGGGTGGCTACACCTTC.